This TCR beta chain was found in a study of radiotherapy plus CTLA-4 blockade in lung cancer. V lost 4 bases and J lost 8; bases outside the gene matches: 12. The CDR3 sequence is 16 residues long. Per the germline V gene, CDR1 is ENHRY and CDR2 is SYGVKD. Focal radiation plus CTLA-4 blockade with ipilimumab was given to patients with chemo-refractory metastatic non-small-cell lung cancer. TCRdb keeps only in-frame clones here, not all; method: immunoSEQ multiplex PCR. Found here are some 46,000 clones, more than 75% of them singletons; the top ten hold approximately 3.4%. This TCR was recovered from a human donor with non-small cell lung cancer who had stable disease on radiotherapy plus ipilimumab. The rearrangement uses TRBV10-3 and TRBJ2-1, with TRBD2 identical over 9 bases. The specimen comprised peripheral blood, sampled from a patient treated with radiotherapy plus ipilimumab. The CDR3 loop reads CAISVSRTSDEDEQFF. The CDR3 DNA is TGTGCCATCAGTGTCTCCAGGACTAGCGACGAGGATGAGCAGTTCTTC.